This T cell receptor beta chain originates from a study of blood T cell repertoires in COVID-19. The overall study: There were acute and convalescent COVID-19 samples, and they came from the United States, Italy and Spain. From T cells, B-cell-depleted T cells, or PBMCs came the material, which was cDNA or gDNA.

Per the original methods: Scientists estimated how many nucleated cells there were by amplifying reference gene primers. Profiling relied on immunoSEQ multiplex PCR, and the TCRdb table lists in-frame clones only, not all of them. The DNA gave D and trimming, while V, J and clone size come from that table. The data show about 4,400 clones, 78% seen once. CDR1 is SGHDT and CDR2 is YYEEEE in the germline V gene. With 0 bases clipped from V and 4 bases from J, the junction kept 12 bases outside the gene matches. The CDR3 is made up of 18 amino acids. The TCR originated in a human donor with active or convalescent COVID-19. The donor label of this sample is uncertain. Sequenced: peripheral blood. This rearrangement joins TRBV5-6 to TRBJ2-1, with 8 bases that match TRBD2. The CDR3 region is CASSLEGASGSVYNEQFF. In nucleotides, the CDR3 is TGTGCCAGCAGCTTGGAAGGGGCGAGCGGGAGTGTTTACAATGAGCAGTTCTTC.